This TCR beta chain is drawn from a study of blood T cell repertoires in COVID-19 (TCRdb year 2020). Describing the broader study: The collaborator samples originated in the United States, Italy and Spain and spanned the acute and convalescent phases of COVID-19. The prospective study material was composed of cDNA or gDNA derived from T cells, B-cell-depleted T cells, or PBMCs. The dataset comprised deeply sampled blood TCRbeta repertoires from subjects exposed to, actively infected with, or recovered from COVID-19. The repertoires were made available in a free public database intended to serve as a resource for research on the immune response to SARS-CoV-2. The samples were drawn from two sources: the first 160 participants of the ongoing ImmuneRACE study, and 1,000 to 1,500 subjects contributed by 6 global collaborators. Sample metadata almost always included a de-identified subject ID, COVID-19 status, age in years and sex. Where available, HLA class I and class II types were taken from metadata supplied by the sample provider and were not determined by assay-based typing. What the authors observed across the whole study: The quantity of clinical and demographic metadata differed by source and by participant and was supplied without curation.

A note on this clone: What this receptor recognizes is not known. The sample holds no much larger clone one base away, and base qualities are not on file.

Enrolling through a virtual design, the prospective study's participants ranged in age from roughly 18 to 89 years and lived across 20 to 25 United States geographic areas. In the prospective study, participants were assigned to cohorts based on the clinical history participants reported in a screening survey and a study questionnaire. ImmuneRACE Cohort 3 recovered participants were defined by two consecutive negative NP/OP PCR tests, healthcare professional clearance, or symptom resolution. In the prospective study, mobile phlebotomists collected whole blood, serum and a nasopharyngeal or oropharyngeal swab from each participant. Prospective study participants could optionally give additional blood draws and questionnaires over an approximately two-month period. Before DNA extraction, blood samples from the prospective study were shipped at room temperature or frozen. V loses 4 bases of germline sequence and J loses 3 bases, and the interval between the two ends is 7 bases. CDR1 and CDR2 are read off the germline V gene as SGHRS and YFSETQ. The CDR3 contains 13 residues, cysteine and phenylalanine counted. Solely the CDR3 DNA is kept, with 39 bases framed from the first base.

The immunoSEQ Assay, a bias-controlled multiplex PCR, was used to amplify TCRbeta CDR3 regions from genomic DNA. In the original analysis: Within the assay, amplification of reference gene primers was used to estimate how many nucleated cells each sample contained. Sequence reads were collapsed and filtered to measure the absolute abundance of every unique TCRbeta CDR3 rearrangement. For each sample, productive Simpson clonality was calculated as the square root of Simpson's diversity index over productive rearrangements. TCRdb took over this immuneACCESS table, retaining in-frame rearrangements with V and J assigned. Such tables are incomplete; in checked studies, under half of the missing clones stem from an unresolved V gene, and the remainder is unexplained. Clonal size and the V and J genes are those of that table, whereas D and trimming came from the DNA. In this sample the table shows about 130,000 clones, roughly 80% of which occur a single time. The ten top clones hold about 9.2% of the sample.

The source is a man aged 45-65 years who had recovered from COVID-19. Material: PBMCs or T cells enriched from blood (not recorded which). The sequence links TRBV5-1 to TRBJ2-2; no D gene can be assigned with confidence. CDR3 loop: CASSPSDTGELFF. The DNA sequence follows: TGCGCCAGCAGCCCTTCGGACACCGGGGAGCTGTTTTTT.